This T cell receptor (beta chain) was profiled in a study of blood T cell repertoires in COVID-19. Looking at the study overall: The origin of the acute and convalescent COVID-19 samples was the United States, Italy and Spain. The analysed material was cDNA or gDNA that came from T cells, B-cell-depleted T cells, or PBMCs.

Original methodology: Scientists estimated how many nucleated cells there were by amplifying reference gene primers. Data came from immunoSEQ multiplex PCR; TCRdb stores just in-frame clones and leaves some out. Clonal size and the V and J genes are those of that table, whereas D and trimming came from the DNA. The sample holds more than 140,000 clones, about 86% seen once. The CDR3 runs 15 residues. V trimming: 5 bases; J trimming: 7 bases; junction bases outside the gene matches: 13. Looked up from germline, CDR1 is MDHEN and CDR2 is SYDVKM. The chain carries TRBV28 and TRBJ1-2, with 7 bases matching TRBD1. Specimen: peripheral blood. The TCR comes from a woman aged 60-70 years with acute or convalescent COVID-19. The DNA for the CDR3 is TGTGCCAGCAGTCTGATAACAGGGGAAGTCGTTGGCTACACCTTC. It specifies CASSLITGEVVGYTF.